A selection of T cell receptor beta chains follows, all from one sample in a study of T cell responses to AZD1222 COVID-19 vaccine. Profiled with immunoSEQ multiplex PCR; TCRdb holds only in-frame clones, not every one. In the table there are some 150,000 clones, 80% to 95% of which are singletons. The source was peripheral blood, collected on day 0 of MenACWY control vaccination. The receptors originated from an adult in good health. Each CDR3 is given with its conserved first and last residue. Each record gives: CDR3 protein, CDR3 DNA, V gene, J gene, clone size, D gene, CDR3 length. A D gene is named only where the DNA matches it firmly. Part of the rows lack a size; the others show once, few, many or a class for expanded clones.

cdr3_aa: CASGSVIGTQYF
cdr3_nt: TGTGCTAGTGGATCTGTAATTGGTACGCAGTATTTT
v_call: TRBV12-5
j_call: TRBJ2-3
clone_size: -
d_call: -
cdr3_length: 12

cdr3_aa: CATSTRGGWELTF
cdr3_nt: TGTGCCACCAGTACCAGAGGCGGTTGGGAGCTCACCTTC
v_call: TRBV15
j_call: TRBJ1-2
clone_size: -
d_call: -
cdr3_length: 13

cdr3_aa: CASSADRAYYEQYF
cdr3_nt: TGCGCCAGCAGCGCCGACAGGGCGTACTACGAGCAGTACTTC
v_call: TRBV5-1
j_call: TRBJ2-7
clone_size: -
d_call: TRBD1
cdr3_length: 14

cdr3_aa: CASSTQHREYNEQFF
cdr3_nt: TGTGCCAGCAGTACACAGCACAGGGAATACAATGAGCAGTTCTTC
v_call: TRBV6-2/TRBV6-3
j_call: TRBJ2-1
clone_size: -
d_call: -
cdr3_length: 15

cdr3_aa: CASSSTDTQYF
cdr3_nt: TGTGCCAGCAGCTCCACAGATACGCAGTATTTT
v_call: TRBV7-3
j_call: TRBJ2-3
clone_size: -
d_call: -
cdr3_length: 11

cdr3_aa: CASSSKQGNKAGYTF
cdr3_nt: TGTGCCAGCAGTTCTAAACAGGGGAACAAGGCTGGCTACACCTTC
v_call: TRBV5-4
j_call: TRBJ1-2
clone_size: -
d_call: TRBD1
cdr3_length: 15

cdr3_aa: CASSPGGRSGNTIYF
cdr3_nt: TGTGCCAGCAGCCCAGGGGGCCGCTCTGGAAACACCATATATTTT
v_call: TRBV28
j_call: TRBJ1-3
clone_size: -
d_call: TRBD1
cdr3_length: 15

cdr3_aa: CASSPQISTGGTQYF
cdr3_nt: TGTGCCAGCTCACCACAGATTTCGACAGGAGGGACCCAGTACTTC
v_call: TRBV18
j_call: TRBJ2-5
clone_size: -
d_call: -
cdr3_length: 15

cdr3_aa: CASSVAELAGGSEQFF
cdr3_nt: TGTGCCAGCAGCGTAGCGGAACTAGCGGGGGGGAGTGAGCAGTTCTTC
v_call: TRBV9
j_call: TRBJ2-1
clone_size: -
d_call: TRBD2
cdr3_length: 16

cdr3_aa: CASSLDGGSYNSPLHF
cdr3_nt: TGTGCCAGCAGCTTAGATGGGGGCTCCTATAATTCACCCCTCCACTTT
v_call: TRBV7-2
j_call: TRBJ1-6
clone_size: -
d_call: -
cdr3_length: 16

cdr3_aa: CASSPLSRGKEEKLFF
cdr3_nt: TGTGCCAGCAGTCCCCTCTCACGGGGGAAGGAGGAAAAACTGTTTTTT
v_call: TRBV6-6
j_call: TRBJ1-4
clone_size: -
d_call: -
cdr3_length: 16

cdr3_aa: CASSRDYGLADTQYF
cdr3_nt: TGCGCCAGCAGTCGGGACTATGGCCTCGCAGATACGCAGTATTTT
v_call: TRBV4-1
j_call: TRBJ2-3
clone_size: -
d_call: TRBD2
cdr3_length: 15

cdr3_aa: CASSFLARVTSGNTIYF
cdr3_nt: TGTGCCAGCAGTTTCCTGGCCAGGGTAACTTCTGGAAACACCATATATTTT
v_call: TRBV28
j_call: TRBJ1-3
clone_size: -
d_call: -
cdr3_length: 17

cdr3_aa: CASSRPGQRNTIYF
cdr3_nt: TGTGCCAGCAGCCGTCCCGGACAACGAAACACCATATATTTT
v_call: TRBV7-2
j_call: TRBJ1-3
clone_size: -
d_call: -
cdr3_length: 14

cdr3_aa: CASSSGYGNTIYF
cdr3_nt: TGTGCCAGTAGTAGTGGGTATGGAAACACCATATATTTT
v_call: TRBV19
j_call: TRBJ1-3
clone_size: -
d_call: -
cdr3_length: 13

cdr3_aa: CASSLDPRLAASYEQYF
cdr3_nt: TGTGCCAGCAGCTTAGATCCGCGACTAGCGGCCTCCTACGAGCAGTACTTC
v_call: TRBV7-9
j_call: TRBJ2-7
clone_size: once
d_call: TRBD2
cdr3_length: 17

cdr3_aa: CASSRTGSSITNSPLHF
cdr3_nt: TGTGCCAGCAGCCGGACAGGGTCTAGTATCACTAATTCACCCCTCCACTTT
v_call: TRBV3-1/TRBV3-2
j_call: TRBJ1-6
clone_size: -
d_call: TRBD1
cdr3_length: 17

cdr3_aa: CASRGSGNTIYF
cdr3_nt: TGTGCCAGTAGGGGCTCTGGAAACACCATATATTTT
v_call: TRBV28
j_call: TRBJ1-3
clone_size: -
d_call: -
cdr3_length: 12

cdr3_aa: CASSPSPGQGSPGANVLTF
cdr3_nt: TGTGCCAGCAGCCCCTCCCCCGGCCAGGGTAGTCCTGGGGCCAACGTCCTGACTTTC
v_call: TRBV3-1/TRBV3-2
j_call: TRBJ2-6
clone_size: -
d_call: -
cdr3_length: 19

cdr3_aa: CASSLPGAGYEQYF
cdr3_nt: TGTGCCAGCAGCCTACCGGGAGCAGGCTACGAGCAGTACTTC
v_call: TRBV27
j_call: TRBJ2-7
clone_size: -
d_call: -
cdr3_length: 14

cdr3_aa: CASSYSRQGAFEQFF
cdr3_nt: TGTGCCAGCAGTTACTCGAGACAGGGGGCCTTTGAGCAGTTCTTC
v_call: TRBV6-5
j_call: TRBJ2-1
clone_size: -
d_call: TRBD1
cdr3_length: 15

cdr3_aa: CASSEVPVDGYTF
cdr3_nt: TGTGCCAGCAGTGAAGTGCCGGTCGACGGCTACACCTTC
v_call: TRBV6-1
j_call: TRBJ1-2
clone_size: -
d_call: -
cdr3_length: 13

cdr3_aa: CASRSMGNQPQHF
cdr3_nt: TGTGCCAGCAGATCCATGGGTAATCAGCCCCAGCATTTT
v_call: TRBV27
j_call: TRBJ1-5
clone_size: -
d_call: -
cdr3_length: 13

cdr3_aa: CASRLGLAESSYNEQFF
cdr3_nt: TGTGCCAGCAGACTGGGACTAGCGGAAAGCTCCTACAATGAGCAGTTCTTC
v_call: TRBV5-4
j_call: TRBJ2-1
clone_size: -
d_call: TRBD2
cdr3_length: 17

cdr3_aa: CASSAPRSGPYEQYF
cdr3_nt: TGTGCCAGCAGTGCCCCCCGATCGGGACCCTACGAGCAGTACTTC
v_call: TRBV6-2/TRBV6-3
j_call: TRBJ2-7
clone_size: -
d_call: -
cdr3_length: 15

cdr3_aa: CASSLGITGDYGYTF
cdr3_nt: TGTGCCAGCAGCTTAGGGATTACAGGGGACTATGGCTACACCTTC
v_call: TRBV7-8
j_call: TRBJ1-2
clone_size: once
d_call: TRBD1
cdr3_length: 15

cdr3_aa: CASSEYGADPNGYTF
cdr3_nt: TGTGCCAGCAGTGAATATGGGGCCGACCCGAATGGCTACACCTTC
v_call: TRBV25-1
j_call: TRBJ1-2
clone_size: -
d_call: -
cdr3_length: 15